The source of this T cell receptor beta chain is a study of siplizumab effects on memory and regulatory T cells. For the study at large: Siplizumab-free reactions were matched to roughly 0.94 ug/mL siplizumab reactions in paired mixed lymphocyte cultures. Study findings and constraints: Confirmation was lacking for the suppressive function of proliferating Tregs derived from siplizumab cultures.

Comment on this clone: Its antigen is not known.

The study assayed around 9.3 x 10^4 TCR templates per sample. Generated by immunoSEQ multiplex PCR, the TCRdb table keeps only in-frame clones and is missing some. The sample gives 13,000 or so clones, roughly 40% of which show up once; about a tenth is in the top ten. This CDR3 region has 14 residues. V gave up 1 base and J gave up 6 bases, with 13 bases separating them. Germline CDR1 and CDR2: GTSNPN and SVGIG (reference sequence). Mixed lymphocyte reaction cells underwent more than five days of coculture at 37°C. Investigators stained responder PBMCs with CFSE and stimulator PBMCs with Violet Dye, then mixed them 1:1.

V and J are TRBV30 and TRBJ1-5; D possibly corresponds to TRBD1 (5 bases). The sequenced material came from CFSE-low (dividing) CD8+ T cells sorted from an allogeneic mixed lymphocyte reaction. This sequence originates from a human donor in good health; the cells came from an allogeneic mixed lymphocyte reaction. The chain's CDR3 is CAWSGGIVGQPQHF. The CDR3 DNA follows: TGTGCCTGGAGTGGGGGGATCGTAGGTCAGCCCCAGCATTTT.